Listed below are T cell receptor beta chains from one sample, sequenced in a study of cytomegalovirus exposure and HLA in healthy donors. Produced via immunoSEQ multiplex PCR; TCRdb's table is partial and in-frame only. The sample contains about 130,000 clones, roughly 89% of which appear only once. The sample was PBMCs. Receptors originate from a woman aged 18-30 years in good health and CMV-seropositive. Both conserved end residues are part of each CDR3. Fields, in order: CDR3 length, D gene, V gene, clone size, J gene, CDR3 DNA, CDR3 protein. D genes are given only for firm matches. Clone size, where shown, is once, few, many, or a class for clones that have expanded.

CDR3 length: 16
D gene: -
V gene: TRBV19
clone size: -
J gene: TRBJ1-3
CDR3 DNA: TGTGCCAGTAGTATCGGAGCCACCTTCTCTGGAAACACCATATATTTT
CDR3 protein: CASSIGATFSGNTIYF

CDR3 length: 13
D gene: TRBD1
V gene: TRBV7-2
clone size: -
J gene: TRBJ2-1
CDR3 DNA: TGTGCCAGCAGCACGGGACAGTACAATGAGCAGTTCTTC
CDR3 protein: CASSTGQYNEQFF

CDR3 length: 15
D gene: -
V gene: TRBV6-5
clone size: -
J gene: TRBJ1-3
CDR3 DNA: TGTGCCAGCAGTTACTCTGGCAGCTCTGGAAACACCATATATTTT
CDR3 protein: CASSYSGSSGNTIYF

CDR3 length: 17
D gene: -
V gene: TRBV15
clone size: -
J gene: TRBJ1-6
CDR3 DNA: TGTGCCACCAGCACCCGGGAGGCGAGCTCCTATAATTCACCCCTCCACTTT
CDR3 protein: CATSTREASSYNSPLHF

CDR3 length: 15
D gene: -
V gene: TRBV5-4
clone size: -
J gene: TRBJ1-2
CDR3 DNA: TGTGCCAGCAGCTCAGTGGACAGAACTAACTATGGCTACACCTTC
CDR3 protein: CASSSVDRTNYGYTF

CDR3 length: 15
D gene: -
V gene: TRBV4-3
clone size: -
J gene: TRBJ1-2
CDR3 DNA: TGCGCCAGCAGCCACTTCGACAGCTCAAACTATGGCTACACCTTC
CDR3 protein: CASSHFDSSNYGYTF

CDR3 length: 10
D gene: -
V gene: TRBV20-1
clone size: -
J gene: TRBJ1-2
CDR3 DNA: TGCAGTGCTGGCCTCTATGGCTACACCTTC
CDR3 protein: CSAGLYGYTF

CDR3 length: 14
D gene: -
V gene: TRBV11-1
clone size: -
J gene: TRBJ2-1
CDR3 DNA: TGTGCCAGCAGCCCGCGGGGGCCCTACAATGAGCAGTTCTTC
CDR3 protein: CASSPRGPYNEQFF

CDR3 length: 13
D gene: -
V gene: TRBV14
clone size: -
J gene: TRBJ1-1
CDR3 DNA: TGTGCCAGCAGCCGCACGGGGGGCACTGAAGCTTTCTTT
CDR3 protein: CASSRTGGTEAFF

CDR3 length: 17
D gene: -
V gene: TRBV6-1
clone size: -
J gene: TRBJ2-1
CDR3 DNA: TGTGCCAGCAGTGAATCGGCTTCGGGGAGCTCCTACAATGAGCAGTTCTTC
CDR3 protein: CASSESASGSSYNEQFF

CDR3 length: 15
D gene: TRBD1
V gene: TRBV10-3
clone size: few
J gene: TRBJ1-2
CDR3 DNA: TGTGCCTCCCACCTGAGGACAGGGCAGAACTATGGCTACACCTTC
CDR3 protein: CASHLRTGQNYGYTF

CDR3 length: 10
D gene: -
V gene: TRBV5-8
clone size: -
J gene: TRBJ2-7
CDR3 DNA: TGTGCCAGCAGCTACAACGAGCAGTACTTC
CDR3 protein: CASSYNEQYF

CDR3 length: 17
D gene: -
V gene: TRBV29-1
clone size: -
J gene: TRBJ2-6
CDR3 DNA: TGCAGCGTTGAAGAGGCAGGGGTCAGCTCTGGGGCCAACGTCCTGACTTTC
CDR3 protein: CSVEEAGVSSGANVLTF

CDR3 length: 16
D gene: -
V gene: TRBV5-5
clone size: -
J gene: TRBJ2-2
CDR3 DNA: TGTGCCAGCAGCTTGTCGCTAGGGGCGAACACCGGGGAGCTGTTTTTT
CDR3 protein: CASSLSLGANTGELFF

CDR3 length: 14
D gene: TRBD2
V gene: TRBV19
clone size: -
J gene: TRBJ2-7
CDR3 DNA: TGTGCCAGTAGGCCACTAGCGGCCTGGGGCGAGCAGTACTTC
CDR3 protein: CASRPLAAWGEQYF

CDR3 length: 15
D gene: -
V gene: TRBV19
clone size: -
J gene: TRBJ2-1
CDR3 DNA: TGTGCCAGTAGTCAGTCCGGCACAGTCTACAATGAGCAGTTCTTC
CDR3 protein: CASSQSGTVYNEQFF

CDR3 length: 17
D gene: -
V gene: TRBV7-2
clone size: -
J gene: TRBJ2-1
CDR3 DNA: TGTGCCAGCAGCCCCACCCCGGGGTTGCCCTCCTACAATGAGCAGTTCTTC
CDR3 protein: CASSPTPGLPSYNEQFF

CDR3 length: 17
D gene: -
V gene: TRBV5-1
clone size: -
J gene: TRBJ2-3
CDR3 DNA: TGCGCCAGCAGCACCGGGACAAGTACAACTAGCACAGATACGCAGTATTTT
CDR3 protein: CASSTGTSTTSTDTQYF

CDR3 length: 16
D gene: -
V gene: TRBV25-1
clone size: once
J gene: TRBJ2-7
CDR3 DNA: TGTGCCAGCATGGTCAGTTCGCGGGACGGAGCCTACGAGCAGTACTTC
CDR3 protein: CASMVSSRDGAYEQYF

CDR3 length: 11
D gene: -
V gene: TRBV29-1
clone size: -
J gene: TRBJ1-1
CDR3 DNA: TGCAGCGTGCCCAAGGGGACTGAAGCTTTCTTT
CDR3 protein: CSVPKGTEAFF

CDR3 length: 11
D gene: TRBD1
V gene: TRBV20-1
clone size: -
J gene: TRBJ2-7
CDR3 DNA: TGCAGCGCAGGACAGGGGGACGAGCAGTACTTC
CDR3 protein: CSAGQGDEQYF

CDR3 length: 16
D gene: TRBD1
V gene: TRBV5-6
clone size: -
J gene: TRBJ1-3
CDR3 DNA: TGTGCCAGCAGCTCCTTTGACAGGGATTTTGAAAACACCATATATTTT
CDR3 protein: CASSSFDRDFENTIYF

CDR3 length: 13
D gene: TRBD1
V gene: TRBV6-5
clone size: -
J gene: TRBJ1-2
CDR3 DNA: TGTGCCAGCAGTCTGGACAGGATCTATGGCTACACCTTC
CDR3 protein: CASSLDRIYGYTF

CDR3 length: 16
D gene: TRBD2
V gene: TRBV7-6
clone size: -
J gene: TRBJ2-6
CDR3 DNA: TGTGCCAGCGCGGGGGAGGCCAACTCTGGGGCCAACGTCCTGACTTTC
CDR3 protein: CASAGEANSGANVLTF

CDR3 length: 16
D gene: TRBD1
V gene: TRBV7-6
clone size: -
J gene: TRBJ2-3
CDR3 DNA: TGTGCCAGCAGCTTGCAGGGGGCCTCGGGCACAGATACGCAGTATTTT
CDR3 protein: CASSLQGASGTDTQYF

CDR3 length: 14
D gene: -
V gene: TRBV7-9
clone size: -
J gene: TRBJ2-5
CDR3 DNA: TGTGCCAGCAGCTACAAGCGGGCGGAAGAGACCCAGTACTTC
CDR3 protein: CASSYKRAEETQYF

CDR3 length: 14
D gene: -
V gene: TRBV18
clone size: -
J gene: TRBJ2-7
CDR3 DNA: TGTGCCAGCTCACCACCGCCAGGGTTCTACGAGCAGTACTTC
CDR3 protein: CASSPPPGFYEQYF

CDR3 length: 19
D gene: TRBD1
V gene: TRBV27
clone size: -
J gene: TRBJ1-4
CDR3 DNA: TGTGCCAGCAGTCCTATAAGACAGGGCCGTTTAATAAGCAGTGAAAAACTGTTTTTT
CDR3 protein: CASSPIRQGRLISSEKLFF

CDR3 length: 14
D gene: -
V gene: TRBV4-3
clone size: -
J gene: TRBJ2-2
CDR3 DNA: TGCGCCAGCAGCCAGACAGGAAGGGACGGGGAGCTGTTTTTT
CDR3 protein: CASSQTGRDGELFF

CDR3 length: 14
D gene: TRBD1
V gene: TRBV5-8
clone size: -
J gene: TRBJ1-6
CDR3 DNA: TGTGCCAGCAGCTTTGGACAGGGCCAATCACCCCTCCACTTT
CDR3 protein: CASSFGQGQSPLHF

CDR3 length: 15
D gene: -
V gene: TRBV7-3
clone size: -
J gene: TRBJ1-3
CDR3 DNA: TGTGCCAGCAGCTTCGATGGAGGCTCTGGAAACACCATATATTTT
CDR3 protein: CASSFDGGSGNTIYF

CDR3 length: 16
D gene: -
V gene: TRBV7-6
clone size: -
J gene: TRBJ1-1
CDR3 DNA: TGTGCCAGCAGCCCTGTTCAGGGTATTATGAACACTGAAGCTTTCTTT
CDR3 protein: CASSPVQGIMNTEAFF

CDR3 length: 14
D gene: -
V gene: TRBV7-2
clone size: -
J gene: TRBJ2-3
CDR3 DNA: TGTGCCAGCAGCTTGAGATTTAGCACAGATACGCAGTATTTT
CDR3 protein: CASSLRFSTDTQYF

CDR3 length: 12
D gene: -
V gene: TRBV5-1
clone size: -
J gene: TRBJ1-2
CDR3 DNA: TGCGCCAGCAGCTTGGGCAGGGCTGGCTACACCTTC
CDR3 protein: CASSLGRAGYTF

CDR3 length: 17
D gene: -
V gene: TRBV5-1
clone size: -
J gene: TRBJ1-6
CDR3 DNA: TGCGCCAGCAGCCCGATGGGGGGGGGCCGTCAAAATTCACCCCTCCACTTT
CDR3 protein: CASSPMGGGRQNSPLHF

CDR3 length: 14
D gene: -
V gene: TRBV12-2
clone size: -
J gene: TRBJ1-1
CDR3 DNA: TGTGCAAGTCGTCTAGGGGAAATGAACACTGAAGCTTTCTTT
CDR3 protein: CASRLGEMNTEAFF

CDR3 length: 13
D gene: -
V gene: TRBV9
clone size: -
J gene: TRBJ2-7
CDR3 DNA: TGTGCCAGCAGCCTGGAACCCGCTAGGGAGCAGTACTTC
CDR3 protein: CASSLEPAREQYF

CDR3 length: 14
D gene: TRBD1
V gene: TRBV27
clone size: -
J gene: TRBJ1-5
CDR3 DNA: TGTGCCAGCAGTTTGGACAGGGCCGATCAGCCCCAGCATTTT
CDR3 protein: CASSLDRADQPQHF

CDR3 length: 15
D gene: TRBD1
V gene: TRBV5-1
clone size: -
J gene: TRBJ1-1
CDR3 DNA: TGCGCCAGCAGCTCACCGGGACAGGGGAACACTGAAGCTTTCTTT
CDR3 protein: CASSSPGQGNTEAFF

CDR3 length: 14
D gene: TRBD1
V gene: TRBV5-1
clone size: -
J gene: TRBJ2-7
CDR3 DNA: TGCGCCAGCAGCTTGGCCCCAGGGGGCTACGAGCAGTACTTC
CDR3 protein: CASSLAPGGYEQYF

CDR3 length: 13
D gene: TRBD1
V gene: TRBV5-4
clone size: -
J gene: TRBJ1-4
CDR3 DNA: TGTGCCAGCAGCTACGACAGGGGTGAAAAACTGTTTTTT
CDR3 protein: CASSYDRGEKLFF

CDR3 length: 13
D gene: -
V gene: TRBV4-2
clone size: -
J gene: TRBJ1-4
CDR3 DNA: TGTGCCAGCGGGCTGGTGGGTAATGAAAAACTGTTTTTT
CDR3 protein: CASGLVGNEKLFF

CDR3 length: 12
D gene: -
V gene: TRBV2
clone size: few
J gene: TRBJ2-7
CDR3 DNA: TGTGCCAGCAACCAGGTGGCCTACGAGCAGTACTTC
CDR3 protein: CASNQVAYEQYF

CDR3 length: 12
D gene: -
V gene: TRBV4-1
clone size: once
J gene: TRBJ1-5
CDR3 DNA: TGCGCCAGCAGCTCCCAGGGTCAGCCCCAGCATTTT
CDR3 protein: CASSSQGQPQHF

CDR3 length: 12
D gene: -
V gene: TRBV7-8
clone size: -
J gene: TRBJ1-5
CDR3 DNA: TGTGCCAGCAGGCGCACAGGCGGGCCCCAGCATTTT
CDR3 protein: CASRRTGGPQHF

CDR3 length: 13
D gene: -
V gene: TRBV4-1
clone size: -
J gene: TRBJ1-2
CDR3 DNA: TGCGCCAGCAGCCAAGAACGAGGGTACGGCTACACCTTC
CDR3 protein: CASSQERGYGYTF

CDR3 length: 13
D gene: -
V gene: TRBV28
clone size: -
J gene: TRBJ2-5
CDR3 DNA: TGTGCCAGCAGTCCGACTGGGCAAGAGACCCAGTACTTC
CDR3 protein: CASSPTGQETQYF

CDR3 length: 13
D gene: -
V gene: TRBV5-1
clone size: -
J gene: TRBJ1-4
CDR3 DNA: TGCGCCAGCAGCTTAAGGGGCGGTGAAAAACTGTTTTTT
CDR3 protein: CASSLRGGEKLFF

CDR3 length: 15
D gene: -
V gene: TRBV7-3
clone size: -
J gene: TRBJ2-3
CDR3 DNA: TGTGCCAGCAGCTTGAGGGGGGGTCACGCGGATACGCAGTATTTT
CDR3 protein: CASSLRGGHADTQYF

CDR3 length: 15
D gene: TRBD1
V gene: TRBV30
clone size: -
J gene: TRBJ1-4
CDR3 DNA: TGTGCCTGGAGTGTACCTAGGACAGGGATCGGAAAACTGTTTTTT
CDR3 protein: CAWSVPRTGIGKLFF

CDR3 length: 11
D gene: TRBD1
V gene: TRBV28
clone size: -
J gene: TRBJ1-2
CDR3 DNA: TGTGCCAGTGACAGGGGGGATGGCTACACCTTC
CDR3 protein: CASDRGDGYTF

CDR3 length: 14
D gene: -
V gene: TRBV30
clone size: -
J gene: TRBJ2-3
CDR3 DNA: TGTGCCTGGAGTTCGGGTGCTAGCACAGATACGCAGTATTTT
CDR3 protein: CAWSSGASTDTQYF

CDR3 length: 14
D gene: -
V gene: TRBV5-1
clone size: -
J gene: TRBJ2-3
CDR3 DNA: TGCGCCAGCAGCTTGGGGGCCGGGGCAGATACGCAGTATTTT
CDR3 protein: CASSLGAGADTQYF

CDR3 length: 15
D gene: TRBD1
V gene: TRBV6-1
clone size: few
J gene: TRBJ2-2
CDR3 DNA: TGTGCCAGCAGGAGGGCTCCGGGACAGTCTGGGGAGCTGTTTTTT
CDR3 protein: CASRRAPGQSGELFF

CDR3 length: 15
D gene: TRBD2
V gene: TRBV30
clone size: -
J gene: TRBJ2-7
CDR3 DNA: TGTGCCTGGAGGCCTTCCAGCGGGGGGGTCTACGAGCAGTACTTC
CDR3 protein: CAWRPSSGGVYEQYF

CDR3 length: 14
D gene: TRBD1
V gene: TRBV30
clone size: few
J gene: TRBJ1-6
CDR3 DNA: TGTGCCTGGAGTCTTCGAGGGGGCAGAACACCCCTCCACTTT
CDR3 protein: CAWSLRGGRTPLHF

CDR3 length: 18
D gene: TRBD2
V gene: TRBV4-1
clone size: -
J gene: TRBJ2-1
CDR3 DNA: TGCGCCAGCAGCCAAGATCGTTCTCGGGGACTAGCTCACAATGAGCAGTTCTTC
CDR3 protein: CASSQDRSRGLAHNEQFF

CDR3 length: 13
D gene: TRBD1
V gene: TRBV12-5
clone size: -
J gene: TRBJ1-2
CDR3 DNA: TGTGCTAGTGGTTTGGGGGACAGGGTAGGCTACACCTTC
CDR3 protein: CASGLGDRVGYTF

CDR3 length: 13
D gene: -
V gene: TRBV11-2
clone size: -
J gene: TRBJ2-3
CDR3 DNA: TGTGCCAGCAGCTTTTCAGCGACAGATACGCAGTATTTT
CDR3 protein: CASSFSATDTQYF

CDR3 length: 17
D gene: TRBD2
V gene: TRBV28
clone size: -
J gene: TRBJ2-3
CDR3 DNA: TGTGCCAGCAGCAATTTTCTAGCGGGGGCTGGCCCAGATACGCAGTATTTT
CDR3 protein: CASSNFLAGAGPDTQYF